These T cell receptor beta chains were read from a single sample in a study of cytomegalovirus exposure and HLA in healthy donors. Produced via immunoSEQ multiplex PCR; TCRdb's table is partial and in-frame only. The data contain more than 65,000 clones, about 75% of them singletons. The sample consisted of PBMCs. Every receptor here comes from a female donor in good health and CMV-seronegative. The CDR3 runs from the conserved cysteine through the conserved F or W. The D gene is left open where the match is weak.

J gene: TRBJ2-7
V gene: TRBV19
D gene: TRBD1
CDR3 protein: CASSPGTEILREQYF

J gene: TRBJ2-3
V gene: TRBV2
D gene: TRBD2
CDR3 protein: CASRGSGEADTQYF

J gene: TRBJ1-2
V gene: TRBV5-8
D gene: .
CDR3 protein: CASSLGRAKGYTF

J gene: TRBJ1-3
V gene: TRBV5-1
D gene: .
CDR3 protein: CASSLAQTPGNTIYF

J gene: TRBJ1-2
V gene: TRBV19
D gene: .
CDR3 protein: CASTVGGTSLNYGYTF

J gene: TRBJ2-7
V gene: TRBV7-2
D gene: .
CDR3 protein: CASSFVNEQYF

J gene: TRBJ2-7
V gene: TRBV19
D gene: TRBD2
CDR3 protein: CASSPRGGAYEQYF

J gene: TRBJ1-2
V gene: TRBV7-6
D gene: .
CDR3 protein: CASSRGDITNYGYTF

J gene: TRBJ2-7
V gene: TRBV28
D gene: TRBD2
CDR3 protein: CASSTTSGGAGEQYF

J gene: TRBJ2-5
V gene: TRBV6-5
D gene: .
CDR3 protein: CASSGSEAETQYF

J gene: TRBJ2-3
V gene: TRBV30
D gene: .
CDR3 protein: CAFLMAGDTQYF

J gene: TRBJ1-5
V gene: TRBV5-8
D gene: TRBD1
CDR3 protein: CASSYTGTGSNQPQHF

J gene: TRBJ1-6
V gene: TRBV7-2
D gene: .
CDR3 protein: CASSLEGSTSPLHF

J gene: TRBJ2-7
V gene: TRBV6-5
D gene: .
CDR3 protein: CASSYSGQSSYEQYF

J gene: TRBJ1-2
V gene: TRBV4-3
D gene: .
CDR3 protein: CASSQDREENIILYGYTF

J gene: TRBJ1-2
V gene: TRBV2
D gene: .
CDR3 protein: CASSEALGNGYTF

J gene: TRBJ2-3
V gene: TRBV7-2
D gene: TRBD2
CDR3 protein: CASSRLAGSLGDTQYF

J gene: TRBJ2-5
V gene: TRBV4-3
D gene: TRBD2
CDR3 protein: CASSQDPTSPETQYF

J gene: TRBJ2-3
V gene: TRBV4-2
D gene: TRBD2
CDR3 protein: CASSDAISALAGSTDTQYF

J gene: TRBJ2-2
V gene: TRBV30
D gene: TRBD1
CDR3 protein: CAWSVPTGVVPGELFF

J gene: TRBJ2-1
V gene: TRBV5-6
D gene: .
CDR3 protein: CASSLVGQGGNNEQFF

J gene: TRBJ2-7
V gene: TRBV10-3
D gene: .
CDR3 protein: CAISESLGANSYEQYF

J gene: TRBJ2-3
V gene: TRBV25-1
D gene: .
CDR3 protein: CASRQTGSSTDTQYF

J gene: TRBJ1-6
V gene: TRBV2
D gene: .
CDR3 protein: CASSPRDYNSPLHF

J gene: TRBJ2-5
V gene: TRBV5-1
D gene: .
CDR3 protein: CASSLWGGSETQYF

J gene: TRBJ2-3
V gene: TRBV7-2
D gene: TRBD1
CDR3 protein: CASSLDLPGGSTDTQYF

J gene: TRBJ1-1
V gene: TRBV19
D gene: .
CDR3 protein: CASSIGGARNTEAFF

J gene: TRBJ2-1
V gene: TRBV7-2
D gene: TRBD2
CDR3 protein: CASSLTSGNYNEQFF

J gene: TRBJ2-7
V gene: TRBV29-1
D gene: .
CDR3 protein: CSVESGRPYEQYF

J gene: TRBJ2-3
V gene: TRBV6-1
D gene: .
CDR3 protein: CASNNYPRTDTQYF

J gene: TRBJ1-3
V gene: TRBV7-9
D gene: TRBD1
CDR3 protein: CASSSQGANSGDTIYF

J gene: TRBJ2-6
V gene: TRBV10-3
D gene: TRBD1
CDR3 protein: CAISESGGAESNVLTF

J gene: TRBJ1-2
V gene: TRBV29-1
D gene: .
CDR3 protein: CSVETSGYYGYTF

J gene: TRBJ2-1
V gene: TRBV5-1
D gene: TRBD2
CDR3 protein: CASRSGGSYNEQFF

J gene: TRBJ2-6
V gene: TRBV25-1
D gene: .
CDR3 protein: CASSDPFKGPGAVLTF

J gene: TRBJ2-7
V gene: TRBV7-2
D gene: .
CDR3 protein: CASSLGQGAYEQYF

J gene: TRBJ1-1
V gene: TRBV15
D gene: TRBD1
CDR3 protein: CATSRDQGGPFEAFF